The sample holds many counts of the clone carrying this T cell receptor beta chain. What it recognizes is unknown. These data belong to a study of CD8 T cells in ankylosing spondylitis. The germline V gene has CDR1 DFQATT and CDR2 SNEGSKA (reference sequence). CDR3 size: 11 residues. Study findings and constraints: Reports say disease-linked clones showed up significantly more in matched ankylosing spondylitis synovial fluid. As for the disease-linked clones, they showed a CD8+ phenotype and occurred at relatively low frequencies in peripheral blood.

The TCR beta libraries were generated through quantitative 5'-RACE incorporating molecular barcodes. One entry per CDR3 protein results from TCRdb running MiXCR on the 5' RACE reads. This table holds about 140,000 distinct CDR3 sequences, 6% to 8.5% found once. The V call is TRBV20-1, the J call TRBJ2-7; D is unresolved. This sequence originates from a female donor with ankylosing spondylitis or in good health (not recorded which). The sequencing input was blood, either unsorted or a sorted T cell fraction (not recorded which). The DNA of the CDR3 is TGCAGCGGCCGCATTACCTACGAGCAGTACTTC. As protein: CSGRITYEQYF.